The T cell receptor (beta chain) described here comes from a study of T cell responses to AZD1222 COVID-19 vaccine. To note about this clone: The antigen remains undetermined.

The assay was immunoSEQ multiplex PCR, and TCRdb's table has in-frame clones only and misses some. Of approximately 190,000 clones detected, roughly 88% appear once; the ten largest clones hold 0.75% to 1%. The CDR3 is 13 amino acids. The germline V and J ends were trimmed by 3 bases and 5 bases, with 12 bases remaining between them. From germline, CDR1 is SGHRS and CDR2 YFSETQ. The study's findings and limits: Spike was spanned by vaccine-associated CD4 TCRs, which were dominant at 160-218 and 743-854. Unmutated variant regions are reportedly the target of nearly half of TCRs that are spike-specific. White British people made up most donors, females outnumbered males, and clonal diversity was possibly underestimated. No day 14 peak samples; only post-peak repertoires were characterized.

The clonotype comes from an adult in good health. This chain links TRBV5-1 with TRBJ2-7, with a tentative D call TRBD1 (6 bases). The sequencing used peripheral blood, collected on day 0 of AZD1222 vaccination. The CDR3 here is CASSSTGFDEQYF. DNA of the CDR3: TGCGCCAGCAGCTCTACAGGGTTCGACGAGCAGTACTTC. Full variable domain (remainder filled in from reference TRBV5-1 and TRBJ2-7): KAGVTQTPRYLIKTRGQQVTLSCSPISGHRSVSWYQQTPGQGLQFLFEYFSETQRNKGNFPGRFSGRQFSNSRSEMNVSTLELGDSALYLCASSSTGFDEQYFGPGTRLTVT.